The 9 T cell receptor beta chains given below trace back to one sample, sequenced in a study of shared clonotypes between healthy human individuals. Measured with immunoSEQ multiplex PCR; TCRdb has only the in-frame clones, and not every one. This sample yields fewer than 800,000 clones, of which roughly 94% are seen a single time; more than 20% belongs to the top ten. Naivety among CD8 cells was defined by CD45RO negativity and positive CCR7 selection, thereby excluding terminally differentiated effector memory CD45RA+ cells. The sequenced material came from naive CD8+ T cells sorted from blood. All receptors derive from a man aged 30 to 39 in good health.

The V and J genes are TRBV7-9 and TRBJ1-2, with TRBD1 identical over 9 bases. Per the germline V gene, CDR1 is SEHNR and CDR2 is FQNEAQ (reference sequence). Unmatched junction bases numbered 5, after V lost 0 bases and J lost 0 bases. The CDR3 is 17 residues long. The CDR3 spells CASSLATGGSANYGYTF. CDR3 DNA: TGTGCCAGCAGCTTAGCAACAGGGGGCTCCGCTAACTATGGCTACACCTTC.

The chain combines TRBV18 with TRBJ1-2, with TRBD1 matching over 10 bases. V shed 0 bases, J shed 4 bases, and the junction held 5 bases outside the gene matches. The CDR3 has 16 amino acids. Germline V gives CDR1 KGHSH, CDR2 LQKENI. In nucleotides, the CDR3 is TGTGCCAGCTCACCACCGACAGGGGGCGCCGGCTATGGCTACACCTTC. Protein sequence: CASSPPTGGAGYGYTF.

This sequence joins TRBV7-8 and TRBJ1-5, with D unresolved. This CDR3 has 16 amino acids. Trimming shortened V by 5 bases and J by 7 bases, and 21 bases separated the two germline ends. In germline, CDR1 is SGHVS, CDR2 FQNEAQ. The CDR3 DNA reads as TGTGCCAGCAGCCCGGAAGGAGGGTTGTTGAGGCAGCCCCAGCATTTT. Translated: CASSPEGGLLRQPQHF.

This clone was counted a few times. The chain links TRBV27 to TRBJ1-1, with a weak D call TRBD1 (5 bases). CDR1 is MNHEY and CDR2 is SMNVEV in the germline V gene (reference sequence). The CDR3 covers 13 residues. Trimming removed 3 bases from V and 3 bases from J, with 8 bases in between. CDR3 residues: CASSLDKHTEAFF. The CDR3 DNA is TGTGCCAGCAGTTTGGACAAGCACACTGAAGCTTTCTTT.

A word on this clone: Different DNA sequences within this sample yield the same CDR3. The rearrangement links TRBV5-1 to TRBJ1-1; unclear D gene. Germline V CDR1 and CDR2: SGHRS, YFSETQ. There are 13 residues in the CDR3. Between the trimmed V and J ends, which lost 0 bases and 1 base, there was a span of 4 bases. CDR3 coding DNA: TGCGCCAGCAGCTTGGGATCGAACACTGAAGCTTTCTTT. It translates to CASSLGSNTEAFF.

The V and J genes are TRBV28 and TRBJ1-2; D unresolved. CDR1 is MDHEN, CDR2 SYDVKM, per germline. The CDR3 runs to 12 residues. V lost 3 bases, J lost 2 bases, and 4 bases lay in between. The CDR3 here is CASSFGNYGYTF. DNA of the CDR3: TGTGCCAGCAGTTTCGGCAACTATGGCTACACCTTC.

This chain connects TRBV13 to TRBJ2-7; tentatively, D is TRBD2 (6 bases). CDR3 length: 16 amino acids. Germline CDR1 and CDR2: PRHDT and FYEKMQ (reference sequence). Trimming removed 4 bases at V and 3 bases at J, with 19 bases between. CDR3 sequence (DNA): TGTGCCAGCAGCTCATTTAAAGCGGGCCCCTTCTACGAGCAGTACTTC. Protein sequence: CASSSFKAGPFYEQYF.

The V gene is TRBV4-1, the J gene TRBJ2-1; D call uncertain. The V gene's germline CDR1 is MGHRA and CDR2 YSYEKL. The CDR3 has 15 residues. V lost 1 base, J lost 5 bases, and 12 bases lay in between. The CDR3 DNA is TGCGCCAGCAGCCAAGGGACGGGTTTTAACAATGAGCAGTTCTTC. Translating it yields CASSQGTGFNNEQFF.

The CDR3 here is CASRFRDRAGETQYF. CDR3 DNA: TGTGCCAGCAGATTCCGGGACAGGGCGGGAGAGACCCAGTACTTC. The chain has TRBV7-6 and TRBJ2-5, with 9 nucleotides matching TRBD1. V shed 6 bases and J 4 bases; nucleotides not matched to a gene: 9. The CDR3 length is 15 residues. Germline V lookup: CDR1 SGHVS, CDR2 FNYEAQ.